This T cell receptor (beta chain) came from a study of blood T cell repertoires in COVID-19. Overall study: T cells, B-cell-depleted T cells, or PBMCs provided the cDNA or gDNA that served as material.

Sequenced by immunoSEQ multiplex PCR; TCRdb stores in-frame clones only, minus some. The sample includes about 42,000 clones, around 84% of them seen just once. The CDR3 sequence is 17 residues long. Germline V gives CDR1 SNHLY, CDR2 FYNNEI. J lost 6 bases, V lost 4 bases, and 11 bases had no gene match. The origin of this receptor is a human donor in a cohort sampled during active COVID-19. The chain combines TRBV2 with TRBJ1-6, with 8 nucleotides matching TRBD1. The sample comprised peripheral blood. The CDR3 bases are TGTGCCAGCAGTGCGGTGGTCAGGGGGCTAGGTAATTCACCCCTCCACTTT. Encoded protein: CASSAVVRGLGNSPLHF.